The next 29 T cell receptor beta chains were all read from a single sample in a study of shared clonotypes between healthy human individuals. Only in-frame clones appear in the TCRdb table, and some are missing; sequencing was by immunoSEQ multiplex PCR. Counted here are roughly 2.1 million clones, just over 90% occurring once; the ten biggest clones make up under 2%. In the naive CD8 group, cells lacked CD45RO and were positively selected for CCR7, so terminally differentiated effector memory CD45RA+ cells were left out. Material for sequencing was naive CD8+ T cells from PBMCs. The receptors come from a man younger than 35 in good health. Some clones in this sample may be carry-over from other donors' samples.

This rearrangement joins TRBV25-1 to TRBJ2-7, with D possibly being TRBD2 (5 bases). The germline CDR1 and CDR2 sequences are MGHDK and SYGVNS. Trimming removed 3 bases from V and 4 bases from J, with 7 bases in between. This CDR3 region has 12 residues. DNA for the CDR3: TGTGCCAGCAGTGATCAGCGGTACGAGCAGTACTTC. It specifies CASSDQRYEQYF.

The chain employs TRBV19 and TRBJ1-1; D not certain. Germline V gene sequence: CDR1 LNHDA, CDR2 SQIVND (reference sequence). V dropped 6 bases and J dropped 0 bases, with 11 bases sitting between them. This CDR3 contains 14 residues. The CDR3 protein is CASSYTAMNTEAFF. The CDR3 nucleotides are TGTGCCAGTAGCTATACAGCGATGAACACTGAAGCTTTCTTT.

The CDR3 DNA sequence: TGTGCCAGCAGTCGCCCGGGTTCCAAGTTCTTC. It specifies CASSRPGSKFF. This chain uses TRBV2 with TRBJ2-1, with D unclear. Germline V gene data show CDR1 as SNHLY and CDR2 as FYNNEI. CDR3 length: 11 residues. V was cut by 5 bases and J by 14 bases, with 13 bases left in between.

The chain has TRBV9 and TRBJ2-1; 11 bases match TRBD1. The junction had 18 bases not matched to a gene; V was cut back by 3 bases and J by 4 bases. Per the germline V gene, CDR1 is SGDLS and CDR2 is YYNGEE. This CDR3 is 20 amino acids long. The CDR3 coding sequence is TGTGCCAGCAGCGCTCCTACGGGACAGGGGGTCGACTATGAATACAATGAGCAGTTCTTC. This sequence encodes CASSAPTGQGVDYEYNEQFF.

V gene TRBV4-3 combines with J gene TRBJ1-1; 11 bases match TRBD1. Germline trimming cut 4 bases from V and 1 base from J; bases unmatched to any gene: 8. Germline-derived CDR1 and CDR2 are LGHNA and YSLEER. This CDR3 has 17 amino acids. CDR3 in amino acids: CASSPGQGAIGNTEAFF. CDR3 sequence (DNA): TGCGCCAGCAGCCCAGGACAGGGGGCTATTGGGAACACTGAAGCTTTCTTT.

The chain combines TRBV2 with TRBJ2-7; 7 positions agree with TRBD1. This CDR3 has 14 amino acids. Per the germline V gene, CDR1 is SNHLY and CDR2 is FYNNEI. Unmatched junction bases numbered 6, after V lost 6 bases and J lost 1 base. The CDR3 region is CASRTGKKSYEQYF. CDR3 DNA sequence: TGTGCCAGCAGGACAGGGAAGAAATCCTACGAGCAGTACTTC.

This clone was counted once. The V call is TRBV19, the J call TRBJ1-1; no clear D. Germline assignment: CDR1 LNHDA and CDR2 SQIVND (reference sequence). The V end was cut by 5 bases, the J end by 7 bases, with 20 bases between. The CDR3 has 15 residues. CDR3 region: CASSVEEQPFYEAFF. CDR3 DNA sequence: TGTGCCAGTAGTGTGGAGGAACAACCCTTCTATGAAGCTTTCTTT.

V gene TRBV28 combines with J gene TRBJ1-1, with 9 bases matching TRBD1. The CDR3 loop spans 18 amino acids. The germline V gene has CDR1 MDHEN and CDR2 SYDVKM. Trimming took 2 bases from V and 0 from J; bases not matched to a gene: 10. This CDR3 reads CASSLPVSTGGLNTEAFF. Written as DNA, the CDR3 is TGTGCCAGCAGTTTACCGGTTTCGACAGGGGGGTTGAACACTGAAGCTTTCTTT.

V usage is TRBV7-9 and J usage is TRBJ2-7, with D unresolved. Trimming removed 5 bases at V and 0 bases at J, with 20 bases between. The CDR3 has 17 residues. Looked up from germline, CDR1 is SEHNR and CDR2 is FQNEAQ (reference sequence). The CDR3 sequence: CASSTERGRGFSYEQYF. The CDR3 DNA sequence: TGTGCCAGCAGCACAGAGAGAGGTCGAGGATTCTCCTACGAGCAGTACTTC.

V is TRBV27 and J is TRBJ1-1; 7 bases map to TRBD1. This CDR3 has 14 amino acids. V shed 2 bases and J 8 bases; nucleotides not matched to a gene: 8. Germline assignment: CDR1 MNHEY and CDR2 SMNVEV (reference sequence). The CDR3 here is CASSLSAGGMEAFF. CDR3 in DNA: TGTGCCAGCAGTTTAAGTGCAGGGGGAATGGAAGCTTTCTTT.

The chain carries TRBV6-5 and TRBJ1-1, with 8 bases lining up with TRBD1. V was pared by 6 bases and J by 5 bases, with 2 bases of the junction left unmatched. Per the germline V gene, CDR1 is MNHEY and CDR2 is SVGAGI. This CDR3 region has 12 residues. CDR3 sequence: CASRDRVTEAFF. DNA for the CDR3: TGTGCCAGCAGGGACAGGGTTACTGAAGCTTTCTTT.

Only a few counts were recorded for this clone. The chain carries TRBV14 and TRBJ1-2; 7 bases fit TRBD1. The CDR3 consists of 14 residues. Germline values: CDR1 SGHDN, CDR2 FVKESK. The J segment lost 2 bases and the V segment lost 2 bases, leaving 2 bases of the junction unmatched. Here the CDR3 DNA reads TGTGCCAGCAGCCAAATGACAGGGAACTATGGCTACACCTTC. This codes for CASSQMTGNYGYTF. Full variable domain (missing parts from reference TRBV14 and TRBJ1-2): EAGVTQFPSHSVIEKGQTVTLRCDPISGHDNLYWYRRVMGKEIKFLLHFVKESKQDESGMPNNRFLAERTGGTYSTLKVQPAELEDSGVYFCASSQMTGNYGYTFGSGTRLTVV.

The chain uses TRBV28 and TRBJ2-1; maybe TRBD1 (7 bases). This CDR3 has 14 residues. CDR1 is MDHEN, CDR2 SYDVKM, per germline. V was shortened by 4 bases and J by 9 bases, with 16 bases between the two germline ends. CDR3 sequence (DNA): TGTGCCAGCAGTTCCCAGGAGGGGGCGGCTGAGCAGTTCTTC. Translation: CASSSQEGAAEQFF.

Only a few counts were recorded for this clone. The genes are TRBV2 and TRBJ1-2; perhaps TRBD1 as D (5 bases). Germline assignment: CDR1 SNHLY and CDR2 FYNNEI. The CDR3 runs 13 residues. The V end was cut by 8 bases, the J end by 2 bases, with 12 bases between. This chain's CDR3 is CASPVGGNYGYTF. The CDR3 coding sequence is TGTGCCAGCCCAGTCGGGGGAAACTATGGCTACACCTTC.

J is TRBJ2-5 and V is TRBV9; 10 nucleotides match TRBD2. V dropped 0 bases and J dropped 5; count of bases not matched to a gene: 10. The CDR3 is made up of 17 amino acids. Germline CDR1 SGDLS, CDR2 YYNGEE. The CDR3 DNA reads TGTGCCAGCAGCGTAGAATCCTGGGCTAGCGGGAGTGAGACCCAGTACTTC. It is translated as CASSVESWASGSETQYF.

V usage is TRBV10-3 and J usage is TRBJ2-3, with D perhaps matching TRBD1 (5 bases). V shed 6 bases and J shed 5 bases, with 9 bases lying between them. The CDR3 runs to 12 residues. Germline V CDR1 and CDR2: ENHRY, SYGVKD. CDR3 region: CAISERGDTQYF. Here the CDR3 DNA reads TGTGCCATCAGCGAAAGGGGAGATACGCAGTATTTT.

The V call is TRBV30, the J call TRBJ1-3; TRBD1 aligns across 8 bases. CDR3 length: 14 residues. The germline V gene has CDR1 GTSNPN and CDR2 SVGIG (reference sequence). The trim removed 5 bases at V and 0 bases at J, leaving 3 bases unmatched. In DNA, the CDR3 is TGTGCCTGGGGGGGACAGGTCTCTGGAAACACCATATATTTT. Translation gives CAWGGQVSGNTIYF.

The chain recombines TRBV5-1 with TRBJ2-7; a weak D match, TRBD2 (6 bases). From germline, CDR1 is SGHRS and CDR2 YFSETQ. With 2 bases removed from V and 3 bases from J, the gap between germline ends came to 9 bases. CDR3 size: 13 residues. CDR3 residues: CASSLRGNYEQYF. For the CDR3, the DNA is TGCGCCAGCAGCTTACGGGGGAACTACGAGCAGTACTTC.

V is TRBV4-1 and J is TRBJ2-7, with D perhaps assigned TRBD1 or TRBD2 (5 bases each). V dropped 1 base and J dropped 3 bases, with 13 bases sitting between them. CDR1 is MGHRA, CDR2 YSYEKL, per germline. CDR3 length: 15 residues. The CDR3 DNA reads as TGCGCCAGCAGCCAAGCAGATGGGGGTAACTACGAGCAGTACTTC. This gives the protein CASSQADGGNYEQYF.

The chain recombines TRBV28 with TRBJ1-5; 7 positions match TRBD1. The CDR3 is made up of 15 amino acids. The V gene's germline CDR1 is MDHEN and CDR2 SYDVKM. J was trimmed by 7 bases and V by 2 bases; bases with no gene match: 8. CDR3 DNA sequence: TGTGCCAGCAGTTTAGGAAGACAGGGCAGGCAGCCCCAGCATTTT. Translating gives CASSLGRQGRQPQHF. Full variable domain (remainder filled in from reference TRBV28 and TRBJ1-5): DVKVTQSSRYLVKRTGEKVFLECVQDMDHENMFWYRQDPGLGLRLIYFSYDVKMKEKGDIPEGYSVSREKKERFSLILESASTNQTSMYLCASSLGRQGRQPQHFGDGTRLSIL.

This chain uses TRBV6-6 with TRBJ1-5; 8 nucleotides agree with TRBD1. The V segment lost 2 bases and the J segment 4 bases; nucleotides outside the gene matches: 7. Germline CDR1 and CDR2: MNHNY and SVGAGI (reference sequence). This CDR3 region has 16 residues. The CDR3 loop reads CASSYPTGDDNQPQHF. Here the CDR3 DNA reads TGTGCCAGCAGTTACCCGACAGGGGACGATAATCAGCCCCAGCATTTT.

The V gene is TRBV19, the J gene TRBJ2-5, with D perhaps assigned TRBD1 or TRBD2 (6 bases each). V was pared by 7 bases and J by 2 bases, with 17 bases between. This CDR3 is 15 amino acids long. Germline values: CDR1 LNHDA, CDR2 SQIVND (reference sequence). The chain's CDR3 is CASIAAGQAQETQYF. The CDR3 nucleotides read TGTGCCAGTATAGCGGCGGGACAAGCACAAGAGACCCAGTACTTC. The complete variable domain, with remaining parts taken from reference TRBV19 and TRBJ2-5, reads DGGITQSPKYLFRKEGQNVTLSCEQNLNHDAMYWYRQDPGQGLRLIYYSQIVNDFQKGDIAEGYSVSREKKESFPLTVTSAQKNPTAFYLCASIAAGQAQETQYFGPGTRLLVL.

The chain joins TRBV7-8 to TRBJ1-1; 9 bases agree with TRBD1. Trimming at V came to 5 bases and at J to 5 bases, leaving 12 bases not matched to a gene. The CDR3 has 16 amino acids. The germline V gene encodes CDR1 SGHVS and CDR2 FQNEAQ. CDR3 bases: TGTGCCAGCAGCCAAGGGACAGGGCGGATTTTTACTGAAGCTTTCTTT. Amino acids: CASSQGTGRIFTEAFF.

The chain is built from TRBV5-1 and TRBJ2-2, with D hard to call. CDR1 SGHRS and CDR2 YFSETQ come from the germline V gene. Deletions cut 2 bases from V and 1 base from J, with 9 bases between. The CDR3 sequence is 15 residues long. This chain's CDR3 is CASSFLSENTGELFF. The CDR3 nucleotides read TGCGCCAGCAGCTTTTTAAGCGAGAACACCGGGGAGCTGTTTTTT.

In its sample, this clone was seen a few times. The sample holds other DNA sequences that translate to the same CDR3. This chain links TRBV27 with TRBJ1-5; the D is unclear. The CDR3 is made up of 15 amino acids. With 0 bases removed from V and 0 bases from J, the gap between germline ends came to 6 bases. Germline-derived CDR1 and CDR2 are MNHEY and SMNVEV (reference sequence). This CDR3 is CASSLSAYSNQPQHF. The CDR3 DNA follows: TGTGCCAGCAGTTTATCCGCTTATAGCAATCAGCCCCAGCATTTT.

This clone has a handful of counts. The rearrangement links TRBV30 to TRBJ1-4; 9 nucleotides line up with TRBD1. V gave up 0 bases and J gave up 5 bases; unmatched junction bases: 4. The CDR3 totals 15 residues. Germline CDR1 is GTSNPN and CDR2 is SVGIG (reference sequence). The CDR3 loop reads CAWSVGTGLNEKLFF. In DNA form, the CDR3 reads TGTGCCTGGAGTGTGGGGACAGGGCTCAATGAAAAACTGTTTTTT.

The CDR3 reads CASSLGGGSTHEQYF. CDR3 coding DNA: TGTGCCAGCAGCCTAGGGGGGGGGTCCACCCACGAGCAGTACTTC. The chain uses TRBV11-2 and TRBJ2-7; TRBD2 is a possible D gene (7 bases). Germline CDR1 is SGHAT and CDR2 is FQNNGV. The CDR3 is 15 amino acids. The V gene lost 5 bases and the J gene lost 5 bases, with 19 bases spanning the gap.

Details on this clone: This same CDR3 is encoded by further DNA sequences in the sample. This chain joins TRBV5-6 and TRBJ1-2; D possibly corresponds to TRBD1 (6 bases). The germline CDR1 and CDR2 sequences are SGHDT and YYEEEE. Trimming shortened V by 0 bases and J by 4 bases, and 10 bases separated the two germline ends. The CDR3 length is 14 residues. The CDR3 protein is CASSLAGVGYGYTF. CDR3 nucleotides: TGTGCCAGCAGCTTGGCAGGGGTTGGCTATGGCTACACCTTC.

CDR3 region: CASSSGRYEQYF. CDR3 nucleotide sequence: TGTGCCAGCAGCTCGGGACGGTATGAGCAGTACTTC. V usage is TRBV5-8 and J usage is TRBJ2-7; tentatively, D is TRBD1 or TRBD2 (5 bases each). The CDR3 has 12 amino acids. V dropped 3 bases and J dropped 7 bases, with 11 bases sitting between them. Germline V gene lookup returns CDR1 SGHTS and CDR2 YDEGEE.